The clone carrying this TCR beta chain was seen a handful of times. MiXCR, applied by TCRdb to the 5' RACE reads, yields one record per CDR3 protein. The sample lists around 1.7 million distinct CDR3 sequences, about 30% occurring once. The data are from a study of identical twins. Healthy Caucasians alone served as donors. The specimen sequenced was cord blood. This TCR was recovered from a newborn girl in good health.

The CDR3, as DNA: TGTGCCAGCAGCTTCCGGACAGCTAACAATGAGCAGTTCTTC. As protein: CASSFRTANNEQFF. The chain joins TRBV7-9 to TRBJ2-1; D possibly corresponds to TRBD1 (6 bases). Germline V gene data show CDR1 as SEHNR and CDR2 as FQNEAQ (reference sequence). Trimming shortened V by 3 bases and J by 5 bases, and 11 bases separated the two germline ends. The CDR3 covers 14 residues.